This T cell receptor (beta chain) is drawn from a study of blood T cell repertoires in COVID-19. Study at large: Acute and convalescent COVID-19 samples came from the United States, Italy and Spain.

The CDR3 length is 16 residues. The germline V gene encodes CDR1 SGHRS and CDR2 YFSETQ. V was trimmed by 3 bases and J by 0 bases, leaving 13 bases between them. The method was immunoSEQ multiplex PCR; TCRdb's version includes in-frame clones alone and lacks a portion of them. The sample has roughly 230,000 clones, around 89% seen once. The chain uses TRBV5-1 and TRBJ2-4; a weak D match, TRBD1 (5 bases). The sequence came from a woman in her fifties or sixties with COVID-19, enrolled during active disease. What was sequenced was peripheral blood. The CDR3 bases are TGCGCCAGCAGCTCACAGGCTAGTCTAGCCAAAAACATTCAGTACTTC. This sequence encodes CASSSQASLAKNIQYF.